What follows are 17 T cell receptor beta chains derived from one specimen sequenced in a study of shared clonotypes between healthy human individuals. Measured with immunoSEQ multiplex PCR; TCRdb has only the in-frame clones, and not every one. The sample includes approximately 2.4 million clones, 90% to 96% of them seen just once. The specimen was naive CD4+ T cells sorted from blood. Subset meaning: CD45RA+ positively selected. These receptors all stem from a man younger than 35 in good health.

The chain links TRBV7-2 to TRBJ1-1; the D gene is possibly TRBD1 (6 bases). V lost 6 bases and J 4 bases, leaving 12 bases between the germline ends. Germline loops: CDR1 SGHTA, CDR2 FQGNSA. The CDR3 loop spans 13 amino acids. CDR3 amino acids: CASRPGGATEAFF. The CDR3 nucleotides read TGTGCCAGCAGGCCTGGGGGGGCCACTGAAGCTTTCTTT.

The chain employs TRBV18 and TRBJ2-7; D is undetermined. There are 14 residues in the CDR3. Per the germline V gene, CDR1 is KGHSH and CDR2 is LQKENI. The V gene lost 2 bases and the J gene lost 2 bases, with 10 bases spanning the gap. CDR3 DNA: TGTGCCAGCTCACCATTGGTCGCTACCTACGAGCAGTACTTC. It is translated as CASSPLVATYEQYF.

This chain uses TRBV27 with TRBJ2-6, with D unresolved. Germline CDR1 and CDR2: MNHEY and SMNVEV (reference sequence). This CDR3 region has 15 residues. The V end was cut by 5 bases, the J end by 0 bases, with 8 bases between. CDR3 amino acids: CASSPQSSGANVLTF. For the CDR3, the DNA is TGTGCCAGCAGTCCACAGAGCTCTGGGGCCAACGTCCTGACTTTC.

This chain links TRBV6-5 with TRBJ1-1; 9 nucleotides match TRBD1. The germline V gene encodes CDR1 MNHEY and CDR2 SVGAGI. The CDR3 contains 16 residues. V lost 2 bases, J lost 5 bases, and 9 bases stayed unmatched. The CDR3 bases are TGTGCCAGCAGTTACAGTGCGGGACAGGGCTATACTGAAGCTTTCTTT. It translates to CASSYSAGQGYTEAFF.

The chain has TRBV2 and TRBJ2-7; D may be TRBD2 (7 bases). Germline V gene sequence: CDR1 SNHLY, CDR2 FYNNEI. The CDR3 is 14 amino acids. V was pared by 6 bases and J by 5 bases, with 17 bases between. The CDR3 coding sequence is TGTGCCAGCAGCCTCCTGGGGGGGGCCGACGAGCAGTACTTC. Encoded protein: CASSLLGGADEQYF.

This clone was seen only once. The genes are TRBV5-8 and TRBJ1-1, with D unresolved. CDR1 is SGHTS, CDR2 YDEGEE, per germline. This CDR3 is 13 amino acids long. Trimming pared 2 bases from V and 1 base from J, leaving 6 bases between. The CDR3 loop is CASSFRPNTEAFF. The CDR3 DNA sequence: TGTGCCAGCAGCTTCCGGCCGAACACTGAAGCTTTCTTT.

The J gene is TRBJ1-4, the V gene TRBV7-9; a possible D gene is TRBD1 (5 bases). From germline, CDR1 is SEHNR and CDR2 FQNEAQ (reference sequence). This CDR3 spans 16 amino acids. Between the trimmed V and J ends, which lost 5 bases and 3 bases, there was a span of 16 bases. The CDR3 reads CASSPQAVGANEKLFF. The CDR3, as DNA: TGTGCCAGCAGCCCGCAGGCGGTGGGGGCTAATGAAAAACTGTTTTTT.

The V call is TRBV5-1, the J call TRBJ1-2; D not resolved. The CDR3 extends over 12 amino acids. Per germline, CDR1 SGHRS and CDR2 YFSETQ. The V end lost 0 bases, the J end lost 6 bases, and 6 bases lay between the germline ends. The CDR3 DNA is TGCGCCAGCAGCTTGGGAGGCCATGGCTACACCTTC. It codes for CASSLGGHGYTF.

This clone was seen once. The gene calls are TRBV5-1 and TRBJ2-3, with a weak D call TRBD1 (6 bases). CDR1 is SGHRS and CDR2 is YFSETQ in the germline V gene. With 3 bases removed from V and 0 bases from J, the gap between germline ends came to 20 bases. This CDR3 has 18 amino acids. The CDR3 nucleotides read TGCGCCAGCAGCTCAGGGTCGACGGGACACCTTAGCACAGATACGCAGTATTTT. This gives the protein CASSSGSTGHLSTDTQYF.

The V and J genes are TRBV28 and TRBJ1-6; D unclear. Trimming took 6 bases from V and 7 from J, leaving 19 bases between them. The CDR3 consists of 16 residues. Germline CDR1 is MDHEN and CDR2 is SYDVKM. CDR3: CASSSQRAEKNSPLHF. CDR3 nucleotide sequence: TGTGCCAGCAGCTCCCAGAGGGCAGAAAAAAATTCACCCCTCCACTTT. The variable domain in full, completed from reference TRBV28 and TRBJ1-6, reads DVKVTQSSRYLVKRTGEKVFLECVQDMDHENMFWYRQDPGLGLRLIYFSYDVKMKEKGDIPEGYSVSREKKERFSLILESASTNQTSMYLCASSSQRAEKNSPLHFGNGTRLTVT.

This chain joins TRBV6-5 and TRBJ1-1; D not certain. Germline lookup yields CDR1 MNHEY and CDR2 SVGAGI. The CDR3 covers 14 residues. The V end lost 6 bases, the J end lost 1 base, and 12 bases lay between the germline ends. CDR3 sequence reads: CASSLRQRNTEAFF. CDR3 nucleotides: TGTGCCAGCAGCTTACGGCAGAGGAACACTGAAGCTTTCTTT.

Concerning this clone: Other DNA sequences in the same sample also yield this CDR3. V is TRBV5-1 and J is TRBJ1-3; D may be TRBD1 (5 bases). V was shortened by 4 bases and J by 0 bases, with 8 bases between the two germline ends. The length of the CDR3 is 14 residues. Germline V gives CDR1 SGHRS, CDR2 YFSETQ. The CDR3 sequence: CASSGASSGNTIYF. In nucleotides, the CDR3 is TGCGCCAGCAGCGGGGCGAGCTCTGGAAACACCATATATTTT.

In DNA, the CDR3 is TGTGCCAGCAGCTCCTCAGGGGCCTACGAGCAGTACTTC. Translation gives CASSSSGAYEQYF. The rearrangement links TRBV7-9 to TRBJ2-7; maybe TRBD1 (6 bases). V lost 4 bases and J lost 2, with 9 bases in between. The CDR3 is 13 residues long. From germline, CDR1 is SEHNR and CDR2 FQNEAQ (reference sequence).

The chain recombines TRBV28 with TRBJ2-1; D not certain. This CDR3 has 14 amino acids. Trimming removed 1 base at V and 15 bases at J, with 19 bases between. Germline-derived CDR1 and CDR2 are MDHEN and SYDVKM. CDR3 amino acids: CASSLSLPGPERFF. The DNA of the CDR3 is TGTGCCAGCAGTTTATCCCTCCCGGGTCCAGAAAGGTTCTTC.

The V and J genes are TRBV18 and TRBJ1-2, with D perhaps TRBD1 (5 bases). V lost 6 bases and J lost 6, with 17 bases in between. The CDR3 spans 14 residues. Germline CDR1 reads KGHSH; CDR2 reads LQKENI. The CDR3 protein is CASSPGYQGDGYTF. CDR3 nucleotide sequence: TGTGCCAGCTCCCCAGGCTACCAGGGAGATGGCTACACCTTC.

Comments on this clone: Additional DNA sequences in this sample encode the identical CDR3. The chain combines TRBV7-9 with TRBJ1-5; D gene ambiguous. V was clipped by 0 bases and J by 0 bases, with 0 bases between them. This CDR3 is 13 amino acids long. Germline CDR1 SEHNR, CDR2 FQNEAQ (reference sequence). In nucleotides, the CDR3 is TGTGCCAGCAGCTTAGCTAGCAATCAGCCCCAGCATTTT. Translating it yields CASSLASNQPQHF.

The chain recombines TRBV19 with TRBJ2-1; no clear D gene. Germline CDR1 reads LNHDA; CDR2 reads SQIVND (reference sequence). The V end lost 5 bases, the J end lost 3 bases, and 5 bases lay between the germline ends. This CDR3 is built from 12 residues. CDR3 loop: CASSASYNEQFF. For the CDR3, the DNA is TGTGCCAGTAGTGCCAGCTACAATGAGCAGTTCTTC.